The rows below give T cell receptor beta chains drawn from one sample of a study of T cell responses to AZD1222 COVID-19 vaccine. Measured with immunoSEQ multiplex PCR; TCRdb has only the in-frame clones, and not every one. Of more than 80,000 clones in the sample, just over 85% are singletons; the top ten hold 10%. Specimen: peripheral blood, collected on day 0 of MenACWY control vaccination. All receptors come from an adult in good health. The CDR3 runs from the conserved cysteine through the conserved F or W. A D gene is named only where the DNA matches it firmly. Size is omitted from some rows. Given values are once, few, many or a class for expanded clones.

DNA: TGTGCCAGCAGCTTCCCCGGGGGCACAGATACGCAGTATTTT
CDR3: CASSFPGGTDTQYF
D: .
size: .
V: TRBV7-9
J: TRBJ2-3

DNA: TGTGCCAGTAACCCAGGGGGGGGCTCTGGGGCCAACGTCCTGACTTTC
CDR3: CASNPGGGSGANVLTF
D: .
size: .
V: TRBV19
J: TRBJ2-6

DNA: TGCGCCAGTACAGAGATGGAGACCCAGTACTTC
CDR3: CASTEMETQYF
D: .
size: .
V: TRBV5-1
J: TRBJ2-5

DNA: TGTGCCACCAGCACAAGACAGGGTGGTCAGCCCCAGCATTTT
CDR3: CATSTRQGGQPQHF
D: TRBD1
size: .
V: TRBV15
J: TRBJ1-5

DNA: TGTGCCAGCAGCGCTACAGGGCGTGGGGCCAACGTCCTGACTTTC
CDR3: CASSATGRGANVLTF
D: .
size: once
V: TRBV11-2
J: TRBJ2-6

DNA: TGTGCCAGCAGGGAAGGACAGGACTTCTATGGCTACACCTTC
CDR3: CASREGQDFYGYTF
D: TRBD1
size: .
V: TRBV9
J: TRBJ1-2

DNA: TGTGCCAGCAGCCTACGGACAGGTAGCTCCTATAATTCACCCCTCCACTTT
CDR3: CASSLRTGSSYNSPLHF
D: TRBD1
size: .
V: TRBV3-1/TRBV3-2
J: TRBJ1-6

DNA: TGCAGCGTTGGGGGAGGGGTGCCCTACGAGCAGTACTTC
CDR3: CSVGGGVPYEQYF
D: TRBD2
size: .
V: TRBV29-1
J: TRBJ2-7

DNA: TGTGCCAGCAGCTTTACTAGCGGGGGCGGCGGGGAGCTGTTTTTT
CDR3: CASSFTSGGGGELFF
D: TRBD2
size: once
V: TRBV7-2
J: TRBJ2-2

DNA: TGTGCCAGCAGGACTAGCGTAGAGACCCAGTACTTC
CDR3: CASRTSVETQYF
D: TRBD2
size: .
V: TRBV6-5
J: TRBJ2-5

DNA: TGTGCCAGCGGTTTTCCGGGACGGCCGGATGGCTACACCTTC
CDR3: CASGFPGRPDGYTF
D: .
size: .
V: TRBV7-2
J: TRBJ1-2

DNA: TGTGCCAGCAGAATAACGGGACGGGGGAACACTGAAGCTTTCTTT
CDR3: CASRITGRGNTEAFF
D: .
size: .
V: TRBV6-5
J: TRBJ1-1

DNA: TGCGCCAGCAGCCACGGAGGATATTATGGCTACACCTTC
CDR3: CASSHGGYYGYTF
D: .
size: .
V: TRBV4-3
J: TRBJ1-2

DNA: TGTGCCAGCAGCTCTGGACAGGGATATTCACCCCTCCACTTT
CDR3: CASSSGQGYSPLHF
D: TRBD1
size: .
V: TRBV6-6
J: TRBJ1-6

DNA: TGTGCCAGTAGCTCGACTTTTACTAGCACAGATACGCAGTATTTT
CDR3: CASSSTFTSTDTQYF
D: .
size: few
V: TRBV19
J: TRBJ2-3

DNA: TGTGCCAGCAGCTCCCAGGCAGGGACCAATTCACCCCTCCACTTT
CDR3: CASSSQAGTNSPLHF
D: .
size: .
V: TRBV7-9
J: TRBJ1-6

DNA: TGTGCCAGCAGCTTAGGGCTGCAGGGGAATCAGCCCCAGCATTTT
CDR3: CASSLGLQGNQPQHF
D: .
size: .
V: TRBV7-2
J: TRBJ1-5

DNA: TGTGCCAGCAGTCGCGGAAGGGGGCCCATCACAGATACGCAGTATTTT
CDR3: CASSRGRGPITDTQYF
D: TRBD1
size: few
V: TRBV6-2/TRBV6-3
J: TRBJ2-3

DNA: TGCGCCAGCAGCCCCTGGGGTGCGGGCAATCAGCCCCAGCATTTT
CDR3: CASSPWGAGNQPQHF
D: .
size: .
V: TRBV4-1
J: TRBJ1-5

DNA: TGTGCCAGTAGTAAACTGCCGGGACAGGGCTCGGATGAGCAGTTCTTC
CDR3: CASSKLPGQGSDEQFF
D: TRBD1
size: .
V: TRBV19
J: TRBJ2-1

DNA: TGCGCCAGCAGCTTGGGGCAGAGGGTCGAGCAGTACTTC
CDR3: CASSLGQRVEQYF
D: .
size: .
V: TRBV5-1
J: TRBJ2-7

DNA: TGTGCCAGCAGCAGTACCCCGGGACAGGCGAACACCGGGGAGCTGTTTTTT
CDR3: CASSSTPGQANTGELFF
D: TRBD1
size: .
V: TRBV9
J: TRBJ2-2

DNA: TGTGCCAGCAGCGTAGATGGGATGAACACTGAAGCTTTCTTT
CDR3: CASSVDGMNTEAFF
D: .
size: .
V: TRBV9
J: TRBJ1-1

DNA: TGTGCCAGTACCGATCGCAGGGGGGGAACTGAAGCTTTCTTT
CDR3: CASTDRRGGTEAFF
D: TRBD1
size: .
V: TRBV19
J: TRBJ1-1

DNA: TGTGCCAGCAGCCAAAGGGACGGTTGGAATGAAAAACTGTTTTTT
CDR3: CASSQRDGWNEKLFF
D: .
size: .
V: TRBV3-1/TRBV3-2
J: TRBJ1-4

DNA: TGTGCCAGCAGCTTAGCCGCCGGGACAGAAGGGAATTCACCCCTCCACTTT
CDR3: CASSLAAGTEGNSPLHF
D: TRBD1
size: .
V: TRBV7-2
J: TRBJ1-6

DNA: TGTGCCAGCTCACGAGGACAGGGTGGGACCGGGGAGACCCAGTACTTC
CDR3: CASSRGQGGTGETQYF
D: TRBD1
size: .
V: TRBV18
J: TRBJ2-5

DNA: TGTGCCAGCAGCCACCTAATTCTCACAGATACGCAGTATTTT
CDR3: CASSHLILTDTQYF
D: .
size: once
V: TRBV7-2
J: TRBJ2-3

DNA: TGTGCCAGCAGTTACTCGTGGGGAGACGAGCAGTACTTC
CDR3: CASSYSWGDEQYF
D: .
size: .
V: TRBV6-2/TRBV6-3
J: TRBJ2-7

DNA: TGTGCCAGCAGTTTATCGGCAGGCGATAGCACAGATACGCAGTATTTT
CDR3: CASSLSAGDSTDTQYF
D: .
size: .
V: TRBV27
J: TRBJ2-3

DNA: TGTGCCAGCAGCGGGACAGGGTCTGGAAACACCATATATTTT
CDR3: CASSGTGSGNTIYF
D: TRBD1
size: .
V: TRBV7-9
J: TRBJ1-3